The clone carrying this T cell receptor beta chain has a handful of counts. Its antigen is not known. Patients were excluded for uncontrolled infection, other autoimmune disease, pregnancy or lactation. Clinical symptoms, serum thyroxine and TRAb, thyroid ultrasound and orbital computed tomography were used for the diagnoses. The data were obtained in a study of T cells in Graves' hyperthyroidism and ophthalmopathy. Study-level points and caveats: The authors' 13 V-J model separated ophthalmopathy from stable hyperthyroidism.

The CDR3 spans 16 residues. CDR1 and CDR2 from the germline V gene are MNHNS and SASEGT. The V end was cut by 10 bases, the J end by 6 bases, with 25 bases between. Amplified TCR beta CDR3 regions came from RNA transcripts. Using the HTBI primer set, a first-round RT-PCR was run on the TCR CDR3. One entry per CDR3 protein, called by TCRdb with MiXCR from the multiplex PCR reads. This table has around 600,000 distinct CDR3 sequences, around 13% appearing once. The sequencing sample was made of blood. The chain couples TRBV6-1 to TRBJ1-3; possibly TRBD1 for D (5 bases). This TCR was sampled from a woman aged 50 to 60 with Graves' ophthalmopathy. The CDR3 nucleotides are TGTGCCACATACAACGCCCCGGGGCAGACTCCAAACACCATATATTTT. This translates into CATYNAPGQTPNTIYF.